Each of the 13 T cell receptor beta chains below was sequenced from the same sample in a study of T-cell reconstitution after alpha-beta-depleted transplantation in children. Unique molecular identifiers were used in preparing the TCRbeta library. TCRdb ran MiXCR on the PCR reads and lists one entry per CDR3 protein. The sample contains about 640,000 distinct CDR3 sequences, 16% of which appear only once. Material: PBMCs from the stem cell graft donor, obtained from the stem cell graft. These receptor sequences come from a human donor who donated a stem cell graft to a child with acute myeloid leukemia.

The V gene is TRBV10-3, the J gene TRBJ2-2; D is unclear. Germline V gene sequence: CDR1 ENHRY, CDR2 SYGVKD. V gave up 2 bases and J gave up 6 bases, with 10 bases separating them. The CDR3 extends over 14 amino acids. The CDR3 reads CAISEGPPPGELFF. The CDR3 DNA sequence: TGTGCCATCAGTGAGGGACCCCCACCCGGGGAGCTGTTTTTT.

This clonotype was observed a few times. This chain joins TRBV20-1 and TRBJ1-5, with TRBD1 identical over 9 bases. This CDR3 region has 13 residues. V shed 6 bases, J shed 3 bases, and the junction held 3 bases outside the gene matches. Germline CDR1 reads DFQATT; CDR2 reads SNEGSKA (reference sequence). The CDR3 bases are TGCAGTGCGGGGACAGGGTACAATCAGCCCCAGCATTTT. Protein: CSAGTGYNQPQHF.

There are a few counts of this clonotype. The V and J genes are TRBV27 and TRBJ2-4; 9 positions agree with TRBD1. The germline V gene has CDR1 MNHEY and CDR2 SMNVEV (reference sequence). V was clipped by 6 bases and J by 9 bases; unmatched bases: 6. The CDR3 consists of 13 residues. CDR3 region: CASRSGTGPIQYF. CDR3 coding DNA: TGTGCCAGCAGATCCGGGACAGGGCCCATTCAGTACTTC.

V usage is TRBV7-9 and J usage is TRBJ2-3; 7 nucleotides line up with TRBD1. This CDR3 spans 16 amino acids. Per the germline V gene, CDR1 is SEHNR and CDR2 is FQNEAQ (reference sequence). J lost 2 bases, V lost 5 bases, and 10 bases had no gene match. CDR3 residues: CASSPRGGENTDTQYF. CDR3 sequence (DNA): TGTGCCAGCAGCCCGAGAGGGGGCGAAAACACAGATACGCAGTATTTT.

In this sample, this clonotype turned up many times. This rearrangement joins TRBV5-1 to TRBJ2-1; no reliable D call. Between the trimmed V and J ends, which lost 2 bases and 5 bases, there was a span of 5 bases. This CDR3 is built from 12 residues. The germline gives CDR1 SGHRS, CDR2 YFSETQ. The CDR3 sequence is CASSLPNNEQFF. The CDR3 DNA follows: TGCGCCAGCAGCTTACCGAACAATGAGCAGTTCTTC.

This clonotype turned up a few times. The chain links TRBV30 to TRBJ2-3; 9 positions match TRBD2. With 2 bases clipped from V and 2 bases from J, the junction kept 5 bases outside the gene matches. The germline V gene has CDR1 GTSNPN and CDR2 SVGIG (reference sequence). The CDR3 is 15 residues long. CDR3 in DNA: TGTGCCTGGAGTAGCCTAGCGGGACCCACAGATACGCAGTATTTT. It specifies CAWSSLAGPTDTQYF.

This clonotype was picked up many times. The chain employs TRBV27 and TRBJ1-1, with D unresolved. Germline V gene sequence: CDR1 MNHEY, CDR2 SMNVEV (reference sequence). The CDR3 has 15 amino acids. The V and J ends lost 5 bases and 0 bases respectively, with 13 bases between them. Here the CDR3 reads CASSPQPVLNTEAFF. For the CDR3, the DNA is TGTGCCAGCAGTCCCCAGCCAGTATTGAACACTGAAGCTTTCTTT.

This clonotype came up many times. V gene TRBV5-1 combines with J gene TRBJ1-1; D is uncertain. Germline assignment: CDR1 SGHRS and CDR2 YFSETQ. The CDR3 loop spans 14 amino acids. V lost 6 bases to trimming and J lost 1 base, with 13 bases between them. The CDR3: CASKESLRNTEAFF. CDR3 bases: TGCGCCAGCAAAGAGTCGCTAAGGAACACTGAAGCTTTCTTT.

The chain links TRBV7-6 to TRBJ2-3, with TRBD1 matching 8 bases. CDR1 and CDR2 from the germline V gene are SGHVS and FNYEAQ. CDR3 length: 16 residues. With V trimmed by 6 bases and J by 1 base, 9 bases remained unmatched. The CDR3 is CASRKDPGQGTDTQYF. As DNA, the CDR3 is TGTGCCAGCAGAAAAGATCCGGGACAGGGCACAGATACGCAGTATTTT.

In its sample, this clonotype was seen once. At one end the junction does not follow the germline gene, possibly because of a read error. This chain joins TRBV5-1 and TRBJ1-5; D is perhaps TRBD1 (5 bases). Germline CDR1 is SGHRS and CDR2 is YFSETQ. The CDR3 runs 15 residues. Written as DNA, the CDR3 is TGCGTCAGCAGCTTGGAGGGAGGGGACGGACAGCCCCAGCATTTT. Protein product: CVSSLEGGDGQPQHF.

V usage is TRBV5-1 and J usage is TRBJ2-7; D is uncertain. V was clipped by 0 bases and J by 2 bases, with 9 bases between them. This CDR3 contains 14 residues. Germline lookup yields CDR1 SGHRS and CDR2 YFSETQ. The CDR3 DNA sequence: TGCGCCAGCAGCTTGGTGGAGTCCCCCTACGAGCAGTACGTC. It specifies CASSLVESPYEQYV.

The chain employs TRBV5-1 and TRBJ1-5; 7 nucleotides match TRBD1. The V gene's germline CDR1 is SGHRS and CDR2 YFSETQ. This CDR3 has 16 amino acids. J gave up 2 bases and V 4 bases, and 9 bases lay outside the gene matches. The CDR3 DNA follows: TGCGCCAGCAGCCCAACGACAGGGCATCGCAATCAGCCCCAGCATTTT. Translating gives CASSPTTGHRNQPQHF.

In its sample, this clonotype was seen a few times. Here the CDR3 DNA reads TGCAGTGCTAGATCAGTGGCTTACATAGACAATGAGCAGTTCTTC. It specifies CSARSVAYIDNEQFF. This chain links TRBV20-1 with TRBJ2-1; D is unresolved. This CDR3 is 15 amino acids long. Trimming removed 2 bases at V and 5 bases at J, with 16 bases between. Germline-derived CDR1 and CDR2 are DFQATT and SNEGSKA (reference sequence).